This paragraph reports one T cell receptor (beta chain). The germline V gene has CDR1 SGHTA and CDR2 FQGNSA. The ends lost 1 base at V and 4 bases at J; junction bases unmatched: 7. This CDR3 region has 16 residues. The record originates from a study of blood T cell repertoires in COVID-19. In the original workflow: By means of reference gene primer amplification, nucleated cell counts were estimated. Produced via immunoSEQ multiplex PCR; TCRdb's table is partial and in-frame only. The V and J calls and clone size were taken over from that table, and D and trimming were inferred from the DNA. This sample has 55,000 to 80,000 clones, with 81% found just once.

V is TRBV7-2 and J is TRBJ2-7; TRBD2 agrees at 10 bases. The clonotype comes from a woman in her 70s with acute or convalescent COVID-19. Input material: peripheral blood. Here the CDR3 reads CASSLESSSGGYEQYF. Written as DNA, the CDR3 is TGTGCCAGCAGCTTAGAGTCCTCTAGCGGGGGATACGAGCAGTACTTC.